These 17 T cell receptor beta chains originate from one sample sequenced in a study of circulating and synovial CD4+ cells in juvenile arthritis (dated by TCRdb to between 2013 and 2015). Receptor amplification or capture employed the immunoSEQ multiplex PCR assay. The source is immuneACCESS, and TCRdb retained only in-frame sequences with V and J called. Part of the clones is not carried over; for the studies checked, unresolved V genes explain less than half of this, and the remainder is unexplained. The sample yields 30,000 to 40,000 clones; nearly 97% were counted once. The ten largest make up approximately 0.17% of the sample. The sequenced sample consisted of CD4+ T cells from blood. These receptors were collected from a human donor with juvenile idiopathic arthritis.

The CDR3 loop is CASSVGGRQPQHF. In DNA form, the CDR3 reads TGTGCCAGTTCGGTTGGGGGCCGGCAGCCCCAGCATTTT. The chain is built from TRBV19 and TRBJ1-5; the D gene is possibly TRBD1 (6 bases). V shed 8 bases and J shed 7 bases, with 15 bases lying between them. CDR1 is LNHDA, CDR2 SQIVND, per germline (reference sequence). The CDR3 is 13 amino acids. Full variable domain (outside the CDR3, taken from reference TRBV19 and TRBJ1-5): DGGITQSPKYLFRKEGQNVTLSCEQNLNHDAMYWYRQDPGQGLRLIYYSQIVNDFQKGDIAEGYSVSREKKESFPLTVTSAQKNPTAFYLCASSVGGRQPQHFGDGTRLSIL.

This chain joins TRBV7-8 and TRBJ2-7; 7 bases fit TRBD1. Trimming at V came to 0 bases and at J to 0 bases, leaving 11 bases not matched to a gene. Germline CDR1 SGHVS, CDR2 FQNEAQ. The CDR3 contains 18 residues. The CDR3 nucleotides read TGTGCCAGCAGCTTAGCGCGACAGGGTATACTAAGCTCCTACGAGCAGTACTTC. Its protein is CASSLARQGILSSYEQYF.

This sequence joins TRBV30 and TRBJ2-3, with 13 bases that match TRBD2. Germline-derived CDR1 and CDR2 are GTSNPN and SVGIG (reference sequence). Trimming cost V 5 bases and J 7 bases; bases outside gene matches: 6. This CDR3 is built from 14 residues. The CDR3 nucleotides are TGTGCCTGGGGGACTAGCGGGGTGAGAAATACGCAGTATTTT. Translating it yields CAWGTSGVRNTQYF.

J is TRBJ2-7 and V is TRBV2; D remains unclear. The V gene lost 5 bases and the J gene lost 3 bases, with 5 bases spanning the gap. The length of the CDR3 is 11 residues. Germline V gene lookup returns CDR1 SNHLY and CDR2 FYNNEI. The CDR3 reads CASSPLYEQYF. CDR3 DNA: TGTGCCAGCAGTCCCCTCTACGAGCAGTACTTC.

The rearrangement links TRBV9 to TRBJ2-2, with 7 positions matching TRBD2. Trimming took 2 bases from V and 3 from J; bases not matched to a gene: 4. The germline V gene encodes CDR1 SGDLS and CDR2 YYNGEE. The CDR3 sequence is 15 residues long. For the CDR3, the DNA is TGTGCCAGCAGCGTGGGAGGGGTATACACCGGGGAGCTGTTTTTT. Residues: CASSVGGVYTGELFF. Using reference TRBV9 and TRBJ2-2 for the parts outside the CDR3, the full variable domain is DSGVTQTPKHLITATGQRVTLRCSPRSGDLSVYWYQQSLDQGLQFLIQYYNGEERAKGNILERFSAQQFPDLHSELNLSSLELGDSALYFCASSVGGVYTGELFFGEGSRLTVL.

The gene calls are TRBV7-2 and TRBJ1-5, with TRBD1 as a possible D gene (6 bases). CDR1 is SGHTA, CDR2 FQGNSA, per germline. V was pared by 2 bases and J by 0 bases, with 8 bases between. CDR3 size: 15 residues. In DNA form, the CDR3 reads TGTGCCAGCAGCTTACAGGGGATTAGCAATCAGCCCCAGCATTTT. This translates into CASSLQGISNQPQHF.

This clone was found once. The chain employs TRBV5-6 and TRBJ2-7; D gene ambiguous. The ends were cut back, 1 base at V and 2 bases at J, with 4 bases in the middle. This CDR3 spans 12 amino acids. CDR1 and CDR2 from the germline V gene are SGHDT and YYEEEE. CDR3 residues: CASSLTTYEQYF. DNA for the CDR3: TGTGCCAGCAGCTTGACAACCTACGAGCAGTACTTC.

The chain couples TRBV4-2 to TRBJ1-1; no clear D. Per the germline V gene, CDR1 is LGHNA and CDR2 is YNFKEQ. CDR3 length equals 15 residues. V lost 0 bases and J 5 bases, leaving 13 bases between the germline ends. The CDR3 nucleotides read TGTGCCAGCAGCCAAGATCCGGGAGTAGGTACTGAAGCTTTCTTT. Encoded protein: CASSQDPGVGTEAFF.

The rearrangement uses TRBV6-5 and TRBJ1-5; TRBD1 matches 7 bases. This CDR3 is 14 amino acids long. Looked up from germline, CDR1 is MNHEY and CDR2 is SVGAGI. V was clipped by 5 bases and J by 9 bases; unmatched bases: 10. The CDR3 loop is CASSMGQGGRPQHF. The CDR3 nucleotides read TGTGCCAGCAGTATGGGGCAGGGGGGTAGGCCCCAGCATTTT.

CDR3 DNA: TGTGCCAGCACCCGCTATAGCAATCAGCCCCAGCATTTT. Residues: CASTRYSNQPQHF. The chain links TRBV2 to TRBJ1-5; no firm D call. Trimming took off 7 bases at V and 0 bases at J, with 7 bases between the two ends. This CDR3 has 13 residues. Germline loops: CDR1 SNHLY, CDR2 FYNNEI.

This chain uses TRBV6-6 with TRBJ2-2; D is uncertain. Trimming took off 7 bases at V and 1 base at J, with 7 bases between the two ends. The germline gives CDR1 MNHNY, CDR2 SVGAGI (reference sequence). This CDR3 contains 13 residues. CDR3 nucleotides: TGTGCCAGCATGGGCCAGAACACCGGGGAGCTGTTTTTT. Amino acids: CASMGQNTGELFF.

This chain connects TRBV10-3 to TRBJ1-1; TRBD1 might be the D (5 bases). CDR1 is ENHRY, CDR2 SYGVKD, per germline. Trimming stripped 0 bases from V and 2 bases from J, with 10 bases between. This CDR3 is built from 15 residues. The chain's CDR3 is CAISESQVLNTEAFF. As DNA, the CDR3 is TGTGCCATCAGTGAGTCACAGGTTCTCAACACTGAAGCTTTCTTT.

This chain uses TRBV27 with TRBJ2-7; D may be TRBD1 (6 bases). Between the trimmed V and J ends, which lost 6 bases and 3 bases, there was a span of 15 bases. CDR1 and CDR2 (germline): MNHEY, SMNVEV (reference sequence). This CDR3 contains 14 residues. The DNA for the CDR3 is TGTGCCAGCAGAGCGAGGACAGATCTCTACGAGCAGTACTTC. Translated, it gives CASRARTDLYEQYF.

Worth noting for this clone: Other DNA sequences within the sample encode an identical CDR3. The chain uses TRBV9 and TRBJ2-2; 9 nucleotides align to TRBD2. Germline assignment: CDR1 SGDLS and CDR2 YYNGEE. The CDR3 is 18 amino acids. Trimming took 0 bases from V and 1 from J; bases not matched to a gene: 7. CDR3 in amino acids: CASSVAGGLAVNTGELFF. In nucleotides, the CDR3 is TGTGCCAGCAGCGTAGCAGGGGGACTAGCAGTGAACACCGGGGAGCTGTTTTTT.

This clone was found once. This chain uses TRBV2 with TRBJ1-1; TRBD1 aligns across 8 bases. This CDR3 has 15 residues. Trimming cost V 5 bases and J 0 bases; bases outside gene matches: 5. CDR1 and CDR2 from the germline V gene are SNHLY and FYNNEI. CDR3 region: CASSYLTGVNTEAFF. The CDR3 DNA reads TGTGCCAGCAGTTACCTGACAGGGGTGAACACTGAAGCTTTCTTT.

The CDR3 bases are TGTGCCACTGCGTTGGATGACATCCAAGAGACCCAGTACTTC. It encodes CATALDDIQETQYF. The gene calls are TRBV6-6 and TRBJ2-5; D is ambiguous. The CDR3 spans 14 residues. The V and J ends lost 10 bases and 1 base respectively, with 16 bases between them. Germline CDR1 MNHNY, CDR2 SVGAGI (reference sequence).

Regarding this clone: Relative to the germline gene, one junction end is altered; a read error may explain this. The sample contains more than one DNA sequence encoding this CDR3. The chain combines TRBV7-9 with TRBJ1-6; D is ambiguous. The CDR3 is 14 amino acids. Germline V gene lookup returns CDR1 SEHNR and CDR2 FQNEAQ (reference sequence). Here the CDR3 reads CASRRGSEDSPLHF. CDR3 DNA sequence: TGTGCCAGCAGACGAGGGTCCGAGGATTCCCCCCTCCACTTT.